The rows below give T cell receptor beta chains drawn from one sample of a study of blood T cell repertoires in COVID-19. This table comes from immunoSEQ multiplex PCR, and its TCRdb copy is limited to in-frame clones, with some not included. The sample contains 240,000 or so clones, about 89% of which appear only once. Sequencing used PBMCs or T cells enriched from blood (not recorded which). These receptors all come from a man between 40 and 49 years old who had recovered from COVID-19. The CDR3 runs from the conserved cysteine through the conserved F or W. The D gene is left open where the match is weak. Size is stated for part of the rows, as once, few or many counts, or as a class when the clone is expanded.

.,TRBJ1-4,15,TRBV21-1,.,CASSKAEGTNEKLFF,TGTGCCAGCAGCAAAGCCGAGGGCACTAATGAAAAACTGTTTTTT
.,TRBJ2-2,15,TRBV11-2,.,CASSLDYIDTGELFF,TGTGCCAGCAGCTTGGACTACATAGACACCGGGGAGCTGTTTTTT
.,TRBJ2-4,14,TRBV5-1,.,CASSLSGVVNIQYF,TGCGCCAGCAGCTTGTCAGGGGTTGTTAACATTCAGTACTTC
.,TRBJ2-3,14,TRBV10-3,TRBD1,CAIRSTGGVNTQYF,TGTGCCATCAGATCGACAGGGGGCGTAAATACGCAGTATTTT
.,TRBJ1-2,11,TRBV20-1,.,CSARDSYGYTF,TGCAGTGCTAGAGACTCCTATGGCTACACCTTC
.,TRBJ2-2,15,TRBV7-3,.,CASSLKPFLTGELFF,TGTGCCAGCAGCTTAAAGCCGTTTTTGACCGGGGAGCTGTTTTTT
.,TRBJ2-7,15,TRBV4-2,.,CASSQDLEGTDEQYF,TGTGCCAGCAGCCAAGATCTGGAGGGGACCGACGAGCAGTACTTC
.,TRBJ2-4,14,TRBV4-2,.,CASSQVGAVLGQYF,TGTGCCAGCAGCCAAGTGGGGGCAGTCCTGGGACAGTACTTC
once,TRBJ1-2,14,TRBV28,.,CASSLWAAAGGYTF,TGTGCCAGCAGTTTATGGGCAGCCGCAGGGGGCTACACCTTC
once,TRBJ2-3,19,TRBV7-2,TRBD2,CASSTRLAGELTSTDTQYF,TGTGCCAGCAGCACAAGACTAGCGGGGGAGTTAACTAGCACAGATACGCAGTATTTT
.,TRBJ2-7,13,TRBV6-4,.,CASSVDQGDEQYF,TGTGCCAGCAGTGTAGACCAAGGGGACGAGCAGTACTTC
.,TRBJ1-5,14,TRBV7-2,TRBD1,CASTAGRGNQPQHF,TGTGCCAGCACCGCGGGCAGGGGGAATCAGCCCCAGCATTTT
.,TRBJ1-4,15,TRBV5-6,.,CTSSLLRGGNEKLFF,TGTACCAGCAGCTTGTTGCGGGGAGGGAATGAAAAACTGTTTTTT
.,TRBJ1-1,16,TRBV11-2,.,CASSADNYKGRTEAFF,TGTGCCAGCAGCGCGGATAATTACAAGGGGAGGACTGAAGCTTTCTTT
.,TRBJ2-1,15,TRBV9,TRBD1,CASSVGQGAYNEQFF,TGTGCCAGCAGCGTAGGGCAGGGGGCCTACAATGAGCAGTTCTTC
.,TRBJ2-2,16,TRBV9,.,CASSARDIKNTGELFF,TGTGCCAGCAGCGCCCGGGACATCAAGAACACCGGGGAGCTGTTTTTT
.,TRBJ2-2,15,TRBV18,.,CASSPLIRDTGELFF,TGTGCCAGCTCACCTCTGATTAGAGACACCGGGGAGCTGTTTTTT
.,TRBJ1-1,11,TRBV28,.,CATLSEAEAFF,TGTGCCACCTTATCAGAGGCTGAAGCTTTCTTT
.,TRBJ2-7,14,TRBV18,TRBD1,CASSPDRNTYEQYF,TGTGCCAGCTCACCGGACAGGAATACCTACGAGCAGTACTTC
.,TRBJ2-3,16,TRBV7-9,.,CASSSYATDATDTQYF,TGTGCCAGCAGCTCCTACGCGACAGATGCCACAGATACGCAGTATTTT
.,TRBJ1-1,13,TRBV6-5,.,CASGPTGNTEAFF,TGTGCCAGCGGGCCGACAGGGAACACTGAAGCTTTCTTT
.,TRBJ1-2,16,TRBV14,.,CASSQGGRSWVYGYTF,TGTGCCAGCAGCCAGGGGGGACGGTCGTGGGTCTATGGCTACACCTTC
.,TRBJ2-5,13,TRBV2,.,CASSLNRQETQYF,TGTGCCAGCAGTCTAAACAGACAAGAGACCCAGTACTTC
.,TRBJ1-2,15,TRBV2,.,CASRGTGFYNYGYTF,TGTGCCAGCAGGGGTACAGGGTTTTATAACTATGGCTACACCTTC
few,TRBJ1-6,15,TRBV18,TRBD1,CASSLGQGNNSPLHF,TGTGCCAGCTCACTAGGACAGGGGAATAATTCACCCCTCCACTTT
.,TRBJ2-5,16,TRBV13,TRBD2,CASSPGLAGGQETQYF,TGTGCCAGCAGCCCGGGACTAGCGGGAGGGCAAGAGACCCAGTACTTC
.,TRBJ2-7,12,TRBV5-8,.,CASSSHFYEQYF,TGTGCCAGCAGCTCCCATTTCTACGAGCAGTACTTC
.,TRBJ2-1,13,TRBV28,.,CASIQNSYNEQFF,TGTGCCAGCATTCAGAACTCCTACAATGAGCAGTTCTTC
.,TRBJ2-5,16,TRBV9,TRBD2,CASSVVPSGAQETQYF,TGTGCCAGCAGCGTAGTTCCTAGCGGGGCCCAAGAGACCCAGTACTTC
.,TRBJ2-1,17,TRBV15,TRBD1,CATSVGGTGTPNNEQFF,TGTGCCACCAGCGTTGGGGGGACAGGGACCCCTAACAATGAGCAGTTCTTC
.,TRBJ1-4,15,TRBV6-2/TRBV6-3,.,CASSYSKTENEKLFF,TGTGCCAGCAGTTACTCGAAAACAGAAAATGAAAAACTGTTTTTT
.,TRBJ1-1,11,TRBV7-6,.,CASSSNPEAFF,TGTGCCAGCAGCTCTAATCCTGAAGCTTTCTTT